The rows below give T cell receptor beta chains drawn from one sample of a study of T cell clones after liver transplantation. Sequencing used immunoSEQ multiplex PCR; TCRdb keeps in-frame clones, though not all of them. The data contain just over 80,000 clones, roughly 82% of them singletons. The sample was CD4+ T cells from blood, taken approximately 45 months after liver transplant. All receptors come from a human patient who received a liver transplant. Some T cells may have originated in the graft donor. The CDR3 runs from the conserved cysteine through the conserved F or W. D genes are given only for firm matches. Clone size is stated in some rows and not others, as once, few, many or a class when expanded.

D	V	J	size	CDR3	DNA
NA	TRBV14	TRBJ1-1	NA	CASSPPGMNTEAFF	TGTGCCAGCAGCCCACCGGGAATGAACACTGAAGCTTTCTTT
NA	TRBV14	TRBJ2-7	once	CASSRVGTPSYEQYF	TGTGCCAGCAGCCGAGTCGGGACTCCGTCCTACGAGCAGTACTTC
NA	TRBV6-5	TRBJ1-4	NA	CASRRGAQTNEKLFF	TGTGCCAGCAGGCGCGGAGCCCAGACTAATGAAAAACTGTTTTTT
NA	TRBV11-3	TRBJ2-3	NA	CASSTGLRTDTQYF	TGTGCCAGCAGCACGGGACTTCGCACAGATACGCAGTATTTT
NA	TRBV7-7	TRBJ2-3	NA	CASSLDSTDTQYF	TGTGCCAGCAGCTTAGACAGCACAGATACGCAGTATTTT
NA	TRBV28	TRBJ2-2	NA	CASSLWDTGELFF	TGTGCCAGCAGTTTATGGGACACCGGGGAGCTGTTTTTT
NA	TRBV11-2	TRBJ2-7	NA	CASSPTSPGPYEQYF	TGTGCCAGCAGCCCGACATCCCCAGGACCCTACGAGCAGTACTTC
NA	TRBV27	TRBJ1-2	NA	CASSPRQETYGYTF	TGTGCCAGCAGTCCCCGACAGGAGACATATGGCTACACCTTC
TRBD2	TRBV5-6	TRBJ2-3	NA	CASSWTSGMSTDTQYF	TGTGCCAGCAGCTGGACTAGCGGGATGTCCACAGATACGCAGTATTTT
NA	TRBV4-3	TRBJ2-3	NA	CASSQAGTAADTQYF	TGCGCCAGCAGCCAAGCCGGGACTGCCGCAGATACGCAGTATTTT
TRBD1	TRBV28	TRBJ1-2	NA	CASRVQGAANYGYTF	TGTGCCAGCAGGGTACAGGGGGCTGCTAACTATGGCTACACCTTC
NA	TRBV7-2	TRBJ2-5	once	CASSQSQEETQYF	TGTGCCAGCAGCCAGTCGCAGGAAGAGACCCAGTACTTC
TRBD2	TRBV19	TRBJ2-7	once	CASGYPGLAGVDGSYEQYF	TGTGCCAGTGGATACCCGGGACTAGCGGGAGTAGATGGGTCCTACGAGCAGTACTTC
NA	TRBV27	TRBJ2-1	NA	CASSLRQPYNEQFF	TGTGCCAGCAGTTTAAGGCAACCTTACAATGAGCAGTTCTTC
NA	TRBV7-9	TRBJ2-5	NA	CASSPPRAVDRQETQYF	TGTGCCAGCAGCCCCCCCCGAGCCGTAGACCGCCAAGAGACCCAGTACTTC
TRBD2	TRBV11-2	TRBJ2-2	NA	CASSSLAGGGNTGELFF	TGTGCCAGCAGCTCGCTAGCGGGAGGGGGAAACACCGGGGAGCTGTTTTTT
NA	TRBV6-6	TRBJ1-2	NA	CASSYGQAGGYTF	TGTGCCAGCAGTTACGGGCAGGCGGGGGGCTACACCTTC
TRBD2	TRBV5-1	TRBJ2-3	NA	CASSRNGGRITDTQYF	TGCGCCAGCAGCCGAAATGGCGGGAGAATCACAGATACGCAGTATTTT
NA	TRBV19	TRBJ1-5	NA	CASSIPGVHQPQHF	TGTGCCAGTAGTATACCAGGGGTACATCAGCCCCAGCATTTT
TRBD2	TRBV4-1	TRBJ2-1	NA	CASSQDRLRGAYNEQFF	TGCGCCAGCAGCCAAGATCGTCTGCGGGGGGCTTACAATGAGCAGTTCTTC
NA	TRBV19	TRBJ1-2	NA	CASSIGGEVYGYTF	TGTGCCAGTAGTATCGGGGGCGAAGTCTATGGCTACACCTTC
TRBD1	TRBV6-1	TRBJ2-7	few	CASSGFPGQSGRPYEQYF	TGTGCCAGCAGTGGGTTTCCGGGACAGAGCGGTAGGCCCTACGAGCAGTACTTC